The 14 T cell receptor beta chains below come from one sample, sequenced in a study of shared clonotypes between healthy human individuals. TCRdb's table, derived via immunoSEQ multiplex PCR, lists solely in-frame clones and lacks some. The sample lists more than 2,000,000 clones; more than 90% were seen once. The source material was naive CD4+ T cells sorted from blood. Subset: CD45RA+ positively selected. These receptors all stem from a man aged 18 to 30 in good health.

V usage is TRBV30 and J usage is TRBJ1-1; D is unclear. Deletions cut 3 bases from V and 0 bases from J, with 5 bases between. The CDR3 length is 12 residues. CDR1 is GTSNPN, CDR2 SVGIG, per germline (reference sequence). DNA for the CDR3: TGTGCCTGGAGCTACATGAACACTGAAGCTTTCTTT. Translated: CAWSYMNTEAFF.

Here the CDR3 DNA reads TGTGCCAGCAGCCACAGGGGGGGTAATCCCACCGGGGAGCTGTTTTTT. This encodes CASSHRGGNPTGELFF. The genes are TRBV11-2 and TRBJ2-2, with D possibly matching TRBD1 (8 bases). Per germline, CDR1 SGHAT and CDR2 FQNNGV. The CDR3 has 16 residues. Trimming pared 5 bases from V and 4 bases from J, leaving 17 bases between.

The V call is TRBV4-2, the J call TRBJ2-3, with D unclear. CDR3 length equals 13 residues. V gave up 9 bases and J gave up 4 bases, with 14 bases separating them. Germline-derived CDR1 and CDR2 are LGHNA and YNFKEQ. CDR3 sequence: CASTNLNADTQYF. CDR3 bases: TGTGCCAGTACGAACCTGAACGCAGATACGCAGTATTTT.

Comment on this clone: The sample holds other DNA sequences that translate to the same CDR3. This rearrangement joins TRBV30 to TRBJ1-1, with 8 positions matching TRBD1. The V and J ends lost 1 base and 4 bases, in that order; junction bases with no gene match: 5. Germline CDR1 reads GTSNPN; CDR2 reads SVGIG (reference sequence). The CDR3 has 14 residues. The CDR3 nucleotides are TGTGCCTGGAGTGGAGACAGGGGAGGCACTGAAGCTTTCTTT. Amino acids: CAWSGDRGGTEAFF.

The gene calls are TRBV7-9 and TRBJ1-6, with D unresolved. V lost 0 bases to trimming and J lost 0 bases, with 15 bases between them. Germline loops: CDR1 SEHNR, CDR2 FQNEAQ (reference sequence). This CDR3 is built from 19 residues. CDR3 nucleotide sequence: TGTGCCAGCAGCTTAGCGTTTGGTACGGCGAGCTCCTATAATTCACCCCTCCACTTT. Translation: CASSLAFGTASSYNSPLHF. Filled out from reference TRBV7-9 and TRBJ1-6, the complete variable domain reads DTGVSQNPRHKITKRGQNVTFRCDPISEHNRLYWYRQTLGQGPEFLTYFQNEAQLEKSRLLSDRFSAERPKGSFSTLEIQRTEQGDSAMYLCASSLAFGTASSYNSPLHFGNGTRLTVT.

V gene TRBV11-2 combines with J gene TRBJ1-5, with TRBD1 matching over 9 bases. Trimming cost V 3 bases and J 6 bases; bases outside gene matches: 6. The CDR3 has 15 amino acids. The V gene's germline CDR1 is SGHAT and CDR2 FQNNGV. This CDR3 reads CASSFQQGAGQPQHF. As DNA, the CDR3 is TGTGCCAGCAGCTTCCAACAGGGGGCGGGTCAGCCCCAGCATTTT.

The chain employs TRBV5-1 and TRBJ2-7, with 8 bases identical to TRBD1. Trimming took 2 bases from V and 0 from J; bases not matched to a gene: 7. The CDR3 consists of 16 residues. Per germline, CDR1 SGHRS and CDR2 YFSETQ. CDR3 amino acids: CASSFLGQGGSYEQYF. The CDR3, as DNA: TGCGCCAGCAGCTTTCTCGGACAGGGAGGCTCCTACGAGCAGTACTTC.

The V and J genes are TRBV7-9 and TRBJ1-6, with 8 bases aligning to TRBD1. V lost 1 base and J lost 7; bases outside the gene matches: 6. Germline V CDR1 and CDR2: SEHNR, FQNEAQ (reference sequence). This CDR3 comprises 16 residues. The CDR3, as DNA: TGTGCCAGCAGCTTAGACATGTACAGGGGGAATTCACCCCTCCACTTT. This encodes CASSLDMYRGNSPLHF.

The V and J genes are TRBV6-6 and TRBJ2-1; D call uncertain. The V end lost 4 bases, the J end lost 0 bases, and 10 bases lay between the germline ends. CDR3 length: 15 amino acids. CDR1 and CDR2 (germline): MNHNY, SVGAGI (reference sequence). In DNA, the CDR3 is TGTGCCAGCAGTTTAATAAGAAACTCCTACAATGAGCAGTTCTTC. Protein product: CASSLIRNSYNEQFF.

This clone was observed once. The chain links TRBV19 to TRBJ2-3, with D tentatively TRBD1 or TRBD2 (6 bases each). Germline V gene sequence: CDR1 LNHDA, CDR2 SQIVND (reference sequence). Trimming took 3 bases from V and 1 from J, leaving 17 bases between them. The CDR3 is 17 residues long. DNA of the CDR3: TGTGCCAGTAGTATGTTTCCGGGGGCCCAAGGCACAGATACGCAGTATTTT. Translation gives CASSMFPGAQGTDTQYF.

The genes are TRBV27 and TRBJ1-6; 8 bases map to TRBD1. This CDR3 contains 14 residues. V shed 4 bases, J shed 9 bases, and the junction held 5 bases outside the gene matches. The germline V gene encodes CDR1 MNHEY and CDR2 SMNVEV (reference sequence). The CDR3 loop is CASSSGQGRSPLHF. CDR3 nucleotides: TGTGCCAGCAGTTCCGGACAGGGACGTTCACCCCTCCACTTT.

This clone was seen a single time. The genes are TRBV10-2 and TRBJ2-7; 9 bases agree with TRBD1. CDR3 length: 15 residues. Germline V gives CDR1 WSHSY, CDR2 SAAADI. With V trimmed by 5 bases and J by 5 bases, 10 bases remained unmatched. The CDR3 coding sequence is TGCGCCAGCAGTTACACCGGGACAGGGAGGAACGAGCAGTACTTC. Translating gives CASSYTGTGRNEQYF.

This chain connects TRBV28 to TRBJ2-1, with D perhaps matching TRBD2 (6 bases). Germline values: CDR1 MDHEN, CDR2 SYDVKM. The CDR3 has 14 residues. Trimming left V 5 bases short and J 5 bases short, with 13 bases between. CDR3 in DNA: TGTGCCAGCAGTCCGGGACTGCCGCACAATGAGCAGTTCTTC. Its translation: CASSPGLPHNEQFF.

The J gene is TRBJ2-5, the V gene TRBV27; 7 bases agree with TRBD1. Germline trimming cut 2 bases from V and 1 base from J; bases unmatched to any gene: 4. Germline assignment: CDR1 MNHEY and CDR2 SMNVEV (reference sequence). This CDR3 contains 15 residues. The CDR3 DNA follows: TGTGCCAGCAGTTTAGGAAGGGGGCTCCAAGAGACCCAGTACTTC. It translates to CASSLGRGLQETQYF.